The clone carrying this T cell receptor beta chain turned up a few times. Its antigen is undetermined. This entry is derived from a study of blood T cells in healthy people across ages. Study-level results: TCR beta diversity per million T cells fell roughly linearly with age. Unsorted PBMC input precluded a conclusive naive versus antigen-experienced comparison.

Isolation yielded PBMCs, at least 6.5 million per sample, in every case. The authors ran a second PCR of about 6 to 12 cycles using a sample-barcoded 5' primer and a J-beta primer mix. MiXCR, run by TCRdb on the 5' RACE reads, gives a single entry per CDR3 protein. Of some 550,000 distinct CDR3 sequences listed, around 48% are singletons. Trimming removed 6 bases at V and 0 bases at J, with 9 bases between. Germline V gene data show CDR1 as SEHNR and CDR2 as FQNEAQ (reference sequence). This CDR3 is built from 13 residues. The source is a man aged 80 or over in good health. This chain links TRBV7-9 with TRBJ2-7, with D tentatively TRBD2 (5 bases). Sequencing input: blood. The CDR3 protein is CASRRESSYEQYF. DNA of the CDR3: TGTGCCAGCAGGAGGGAGAGCTCCTACGAGCAGTACTTC.